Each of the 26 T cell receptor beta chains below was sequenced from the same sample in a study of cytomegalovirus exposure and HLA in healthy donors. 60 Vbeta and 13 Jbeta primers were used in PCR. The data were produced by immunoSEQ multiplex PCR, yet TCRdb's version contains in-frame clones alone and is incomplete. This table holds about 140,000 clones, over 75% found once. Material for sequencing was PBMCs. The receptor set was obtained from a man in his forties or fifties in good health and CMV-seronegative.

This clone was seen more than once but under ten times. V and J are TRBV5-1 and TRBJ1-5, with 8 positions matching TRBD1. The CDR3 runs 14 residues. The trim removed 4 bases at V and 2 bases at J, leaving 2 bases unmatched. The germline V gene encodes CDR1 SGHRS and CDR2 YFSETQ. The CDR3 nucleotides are TGCGCCAGCAGCATGACAGGGGGCAATCAGCCCCAGCATTTT. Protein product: CASSMTGGNQPQHF.

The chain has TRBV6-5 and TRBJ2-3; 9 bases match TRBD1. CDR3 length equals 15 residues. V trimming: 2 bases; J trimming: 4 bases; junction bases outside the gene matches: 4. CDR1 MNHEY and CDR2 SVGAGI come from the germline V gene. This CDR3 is CASSYGGDRADTQYF. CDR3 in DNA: TGTGCCAGCAGTTACGGCGGGGACAGGGCAGATACGCAGTATTTT.

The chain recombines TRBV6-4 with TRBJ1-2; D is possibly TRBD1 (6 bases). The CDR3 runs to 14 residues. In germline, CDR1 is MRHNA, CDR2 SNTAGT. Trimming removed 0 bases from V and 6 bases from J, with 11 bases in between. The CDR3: CASSDSSRGNGYTF. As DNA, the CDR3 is TGTGCCAGCAGTGACTCTTCCAGGGGCAATGGCTACACCTTC.

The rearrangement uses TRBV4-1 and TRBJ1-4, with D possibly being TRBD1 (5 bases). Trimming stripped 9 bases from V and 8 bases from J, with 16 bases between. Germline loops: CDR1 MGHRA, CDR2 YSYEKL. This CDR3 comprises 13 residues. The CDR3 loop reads CASGGGVGEKLFF. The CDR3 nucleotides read TGCGCCAGTGGGGGGGGAGTTGGGGAAAAACTGTTTTTT.

The CDR3 DNA follows: TGTGCCAGCAGCCTTCGACCCTTAACGGGGGGGCAAACCGGGGAGCTGTTTTTT. It encodes CASSLRPLTGGQTGELFF. The gene calls are TRBV4-2 and TRBJ2-2, with TRBD2 matching 8 bases. There are 18 residues in the CDR3. CDR1 and CDR2 from the germline V gene are LGHNA and YNFKEQ. The J segment lost 5 bases and the V segment lost 4 bases, leaving 15 bases of the junction unmatched.

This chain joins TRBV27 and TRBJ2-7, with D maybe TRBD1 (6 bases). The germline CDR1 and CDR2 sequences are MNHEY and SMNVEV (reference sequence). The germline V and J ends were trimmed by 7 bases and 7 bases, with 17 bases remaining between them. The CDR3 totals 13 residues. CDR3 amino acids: CASKVAGAGEQYF. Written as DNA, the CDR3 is TGTGCCAGCAAAGTCGCAGGGGCTGGGGAGCAGTACTTC.

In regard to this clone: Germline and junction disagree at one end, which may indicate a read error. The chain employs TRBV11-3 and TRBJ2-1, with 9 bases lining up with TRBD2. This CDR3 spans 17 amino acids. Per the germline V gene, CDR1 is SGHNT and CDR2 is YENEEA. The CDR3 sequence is CASSLERASGTNNEQFF. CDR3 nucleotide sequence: TGTGCCAGCAGCCTAGAACGGGCTAGCGGGACAAACAATGAGCAGTTCTTC. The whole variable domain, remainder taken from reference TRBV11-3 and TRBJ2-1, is EAGVVQSPRYKIIEKKQPVAFWCNPISGHNTLYWYLQNLGQGPELLIRYENEEAVDDSQLPKDRFSAERLKGVDSTLKIQPAELGDSAVYLCASSLERASGTNNEQFFGPGTRLTVL.

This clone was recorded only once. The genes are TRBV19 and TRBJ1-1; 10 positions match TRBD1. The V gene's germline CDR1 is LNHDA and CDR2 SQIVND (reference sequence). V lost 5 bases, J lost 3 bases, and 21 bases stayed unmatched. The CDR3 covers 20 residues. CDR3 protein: CASSSRDRGMGGFRHTEAFF. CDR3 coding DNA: TGTGCCAGTAGTTCCCGGGACAGGGGAATGGGAGGGTTCCGGCACACTGAAGCTTTCTTT. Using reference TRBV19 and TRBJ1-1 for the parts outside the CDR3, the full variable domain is DGGITQSPKYLFRKEGQNVTLSCEQNLNHDAMYWYRQDPGQGLRLIYYSQIVNDFQKGDIAEGYSVSREKKESFPLTVTSAQKNPTAFYLCASSSRDRGMGGFRHTEAFFGQGTRLTVV.

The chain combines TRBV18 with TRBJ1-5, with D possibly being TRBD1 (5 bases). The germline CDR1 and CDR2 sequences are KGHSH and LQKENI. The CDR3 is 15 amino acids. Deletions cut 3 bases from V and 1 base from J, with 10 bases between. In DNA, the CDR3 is TGTGCCAGCTCACCCGGGAGACAGAGCAATCAGCCCCAGCATTTT. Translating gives CASSPGRQSNQPQHF.

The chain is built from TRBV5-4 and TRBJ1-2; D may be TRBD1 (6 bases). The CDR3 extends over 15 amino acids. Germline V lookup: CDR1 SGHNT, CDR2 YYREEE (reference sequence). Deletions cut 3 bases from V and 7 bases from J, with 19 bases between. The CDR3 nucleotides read TGTGCCAGCAGCTCGGAAAGGCCACAGGGAAGTGGCTACACCTTC. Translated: CASSSERPQGSGYTF.

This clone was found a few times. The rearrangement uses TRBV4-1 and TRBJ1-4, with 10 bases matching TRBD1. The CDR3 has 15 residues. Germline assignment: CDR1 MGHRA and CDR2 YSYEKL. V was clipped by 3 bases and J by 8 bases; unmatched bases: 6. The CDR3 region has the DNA TGCGCCAGCAGCCAGGACTGGACAGGGGGGGAAAAACTGTTTTTT. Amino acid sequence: CASSQDWTGGEKLFF.

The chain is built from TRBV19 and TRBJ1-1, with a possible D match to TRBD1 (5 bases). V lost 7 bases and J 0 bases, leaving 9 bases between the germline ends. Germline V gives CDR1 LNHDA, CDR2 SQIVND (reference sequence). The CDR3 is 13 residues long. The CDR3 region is CASNTGLNTEAFF. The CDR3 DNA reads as TGTGCCAGTAACACAGGTTTGAACACTGAAGCTTTCTTT.

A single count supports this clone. The CDR3 DNA reads as TGTGCCAGCAGTGAACAGCGGGGCGGGAACACCATATATTTT. The encoded protein is CASSEQRGGNTIYF. This rearrangement joins TRBV6-1 to TRBJ1-3; tentatively, D is TRBD1 (5 bases). CDR1 MNHNS and CDR2 SASEGT come from the germline V gene. The CDR3 is made up of 14 amino acids. Trimming shortened V by 2 bases and J by 7 bases, and 12 bases separated the two germline ends.

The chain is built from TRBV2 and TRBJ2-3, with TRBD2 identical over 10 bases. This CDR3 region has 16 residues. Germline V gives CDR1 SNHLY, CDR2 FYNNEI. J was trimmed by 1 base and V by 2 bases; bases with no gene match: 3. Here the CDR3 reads CASSEPGTSGTDTQYF. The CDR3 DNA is TGTGCCAGCAGTGAACCCGGGACTAGCGGCACAGATACGCAGTATTTT. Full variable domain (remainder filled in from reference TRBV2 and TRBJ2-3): EPEVTQTPSHQVTQMGQEVILRCVPISNHLYFYWYRQILGQKVEFLVSFYNNEISEKSEIFDDQFSVERPDGSNFTLKIRSTKLEDSAMYFCASSEPGTSGTDTQYFGPGTRLTVL.

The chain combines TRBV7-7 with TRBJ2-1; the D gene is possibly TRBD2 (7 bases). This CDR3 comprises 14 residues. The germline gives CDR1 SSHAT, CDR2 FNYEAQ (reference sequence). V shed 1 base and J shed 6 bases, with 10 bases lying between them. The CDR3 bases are TGTGCCAGCAGCTTAGGAGGGGGGGCCAATGAGCAGTTCTTC. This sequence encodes CASSLGGGANEQFF.

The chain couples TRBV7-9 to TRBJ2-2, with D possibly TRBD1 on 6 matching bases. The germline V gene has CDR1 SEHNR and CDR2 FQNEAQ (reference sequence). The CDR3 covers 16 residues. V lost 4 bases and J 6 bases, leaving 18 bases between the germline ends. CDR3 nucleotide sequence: TGTGCCAGCAGCTATCCGGGCCACAGGGAAGCCGGGGAGCTGTTTTTT. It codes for CASSYPGHREAGELFF.

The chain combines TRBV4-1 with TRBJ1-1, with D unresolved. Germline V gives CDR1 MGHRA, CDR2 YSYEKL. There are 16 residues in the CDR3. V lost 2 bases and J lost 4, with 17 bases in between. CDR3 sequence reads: CASSQKSGGSVTEAFF. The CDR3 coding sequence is TGCGCCAGCAGCCAAAAGAGCGGAGGAAGTGTCACTGAAGCTTTCTTT.

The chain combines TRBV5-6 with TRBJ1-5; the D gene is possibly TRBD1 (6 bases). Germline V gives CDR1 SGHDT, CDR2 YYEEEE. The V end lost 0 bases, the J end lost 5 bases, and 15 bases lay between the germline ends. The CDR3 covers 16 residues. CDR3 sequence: CASSLGLDSGDQPQHF. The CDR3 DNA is TGTGCCAGCAGCTTGGGGTTGGACAGCGGGGATCAGCCCCAGCATTTT. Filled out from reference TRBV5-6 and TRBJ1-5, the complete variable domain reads DAGVTQSPTHLIKTRGQQVTLRCSPKSGHDTVSWYQQALGQGPQFIFQYYEEEERQRGNFPDRFSGHQFPNYSSELNVNALLLGDSALYLCASSLGLDSGDQPQHFGDGTRLSIL.

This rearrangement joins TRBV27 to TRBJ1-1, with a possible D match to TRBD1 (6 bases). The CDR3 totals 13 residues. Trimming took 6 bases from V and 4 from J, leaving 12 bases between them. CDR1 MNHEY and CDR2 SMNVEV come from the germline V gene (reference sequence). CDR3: CASRNTGFTEAFF. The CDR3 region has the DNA TGTGCCAGCAGGAATACAGGGTTCACTGAAGCTTTCTTT.

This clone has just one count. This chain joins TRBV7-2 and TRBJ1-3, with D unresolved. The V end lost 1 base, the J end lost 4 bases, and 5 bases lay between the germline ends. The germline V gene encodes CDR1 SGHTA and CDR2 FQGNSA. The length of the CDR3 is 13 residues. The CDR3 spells CASSLVRGNTIYF. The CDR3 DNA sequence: TGTGCCAGCAGCTTAGTCAGGGGAAACACCATATATTTT.

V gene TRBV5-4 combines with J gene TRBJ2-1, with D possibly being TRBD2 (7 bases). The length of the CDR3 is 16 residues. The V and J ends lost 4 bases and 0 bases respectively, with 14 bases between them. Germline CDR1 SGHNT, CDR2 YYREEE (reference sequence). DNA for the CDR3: TGTGCCAGCAGCGGGGGGGACATTAGCTCCTACAATGAGCAGTTCTTC. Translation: CASSGGDISSYNEQFF.

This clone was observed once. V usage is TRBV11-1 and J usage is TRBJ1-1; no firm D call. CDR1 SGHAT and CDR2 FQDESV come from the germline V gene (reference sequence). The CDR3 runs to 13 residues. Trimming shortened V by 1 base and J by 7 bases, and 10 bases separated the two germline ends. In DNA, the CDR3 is TGTGCCAGCAGCTTAGACATGCGCGGTGAAGCTTTCTTT. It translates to CASSLDMRGEAFF. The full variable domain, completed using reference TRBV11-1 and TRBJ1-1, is EAEVAQSPRYKITEKSQAVAFWCDPISGHATLYWYRQILGQGPELLVQFQDESVVDDSQLPKDRFSAERLKGVDSTLKIQPAELGDSAMYLCASSLDMRGEAFFGQGTRLTVV.

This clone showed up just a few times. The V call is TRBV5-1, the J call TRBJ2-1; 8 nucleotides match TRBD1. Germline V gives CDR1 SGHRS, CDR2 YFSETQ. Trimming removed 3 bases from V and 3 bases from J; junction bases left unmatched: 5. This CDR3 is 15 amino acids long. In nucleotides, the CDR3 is TGCGCCAGCAGCTCGACAGGGGCGAACTACAATGAGCAGTTCTTC. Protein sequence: CASSSTGANYNEQFF.

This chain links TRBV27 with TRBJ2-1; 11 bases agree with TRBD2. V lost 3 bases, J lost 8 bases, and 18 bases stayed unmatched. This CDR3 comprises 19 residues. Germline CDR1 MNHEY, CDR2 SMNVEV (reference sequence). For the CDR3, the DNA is TGTGCCAGCAGTTTTGGGTCCCTCCGACTAGCGGGATTAAGGTATGAGCAGTTCTTC. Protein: CASSFGSLRLAGLRYEQFF.

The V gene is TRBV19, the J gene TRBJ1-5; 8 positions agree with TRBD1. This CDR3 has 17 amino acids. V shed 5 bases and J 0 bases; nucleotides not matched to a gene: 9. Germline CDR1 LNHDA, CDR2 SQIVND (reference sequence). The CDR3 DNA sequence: TGTGCCAGTAGTCCCGGGACAGGTAAATATAGCAATCAGCCCCAGCATTTT. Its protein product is CASSPGTGKYSNQPQHF.

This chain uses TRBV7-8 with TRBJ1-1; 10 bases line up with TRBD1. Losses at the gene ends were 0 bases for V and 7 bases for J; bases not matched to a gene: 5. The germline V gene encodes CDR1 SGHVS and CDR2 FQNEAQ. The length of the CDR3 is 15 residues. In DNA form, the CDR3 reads TGTGCCAGCAGCTTAGCTGAGACAGGGGGCGGTGAAGCTTTCTTT. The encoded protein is CASSLAETGGGEAFF.